This TCR beta chain was identified during a study of blood T cell repertoires in COVID-19. Study-level background: T cells, B-cell-depleted T cells, or PBMCs provided the cDNA or gDNA that served as material.

In the authors' methods: Nucleated cell counts were estimated from reference gene primer amplification. Measured with immunoSEQ multiplex PCR; TCRdb has only the in-frame clones, and not every one. D and trimming come from the DNA, and the V and J calls and clone size come from that table. The table lists approximately 65,000 clones, about 88% of them singletons. The germline gives CDR1 SGDLS, CDR2 YYNGEE. This CDR3 contains 13 residues. V shed 6 bases, J shed 10 bases, and the junction held 10 bases outside the gene matches. This TCR was recovered from a human donor in a cohort sampled during active COVID-19. The sample comprised peripheral blood. The chain uses TRBV9 and TRBJ2-1, with TRBD2 matching 7 bases. CDR3 loop: CASTLRPAGEQFF. DNA for the CDR3: TGTGCCAGCACCCTTCGTCCAGCGGGGGAGCAGTTCTTC.